These 8 T cell receptor beta chains share one sample of origin, sequenced in a study of T cell responses to AZD1222 COVID-19 vaccine (dated by TCRdb to the early 2020s). Interpreted using the paper, the time point label stands for: baseline before first vaccination. The library was generated by the immunoSEQ multiplex PCR assay. TCRdb holds this immuneACCESS table with in-frame rearrangements only. Some clones are missing; in checked studies, unresolved V genes explain under half, and the rest has no known cause. The sample table records over 100,000 clones; under 90% of these occur just once. 5% to 6.5% of the sample lies in the top ten. The sequencing here drew on peripheral blood, taken on day 0 of AZD1222 vaccination. All receptors derive from an adult in good health.

The chain joins TRBV2 to TRBJ2-7; TRBD2 is a possible D gene (6 bases). V was clipped by 6 bases and J by 0 bases, with 18 bases between them. Germline V gives CDR1 SNHLY, CDR2 FYNNEI. The CDR3 loop spans 16 amino acids. The CDR3 is CASSLQKVGSSYEQYF. CDR3 DNA sequence: TGTGCCAGCAGCCTTCAGAAGGTCGGGAGCTCCTACGAGCAGTACTTC.

The chain recombines TRBV11-2 with TRBJ2-1; D not resolved. The germline V and J ends were trimmed by 0 bases and 8 bases, with 5 bases remaining between them. Germline CDR1 reads SGHAT; CDR2 reads FQNNGV. The CDR3 is 12 amino acids. CDR3 DNA sequence: TGTGCCAGCAGCTTAGATTGGGATGAGCAGTTCTTC. This codes for CASSLDWDEQFF.

The chain employs TRBV19 and TRBJ2-5; D assignment may be TRBD1 or TRBD2 (7 bases each). The V end lost 9 bases, the J end lost 2 bases, and 16 bases lay between the germline ends. This CDR3 spans 14 amino acids. From germline, CDR1 is LNHDA and CDR2 SQIVND (reference sequence). The DNA for the CDR3 is TGTGCCAGGAGGCCAGGGGGGGGTCAAGAGACCCAGTACTTC. It translates to CARRPGGGQETQYF.

The chain employs TRBV29-1 and TRBJ1-3, with D possibly TRBD1 on 5 matching bases. The CDR3 contains 13 residues. The germline V and J ends were trimmed by 0 bases and 5 bases, with 8 bases remaining between them. The V gene's germline CDR1 is SQVTM and CDR2 ANQGSEA. CDR3 sequence: CSVEDLGRNTIYF. CDR3 nucleotide sequence: TGCAGCGTTGAAGATCTGGGGCGAAACACCATATATTTT.

CDR3: CASSHLSFGTGFNSPLHF. CDR3 sequence (DNA): TGTGCCAGCAGCCATCTGAGCTTTGGGACAGGGTTTAATTCACCCCTCCACTTT. The chain is built from TRBV3-1 (or the pseudogene TRBV3-2) and TRBJ1-6; 9 bases line up with TRBD1. The V gene's germline CDR1 is LGHDT and CDR2 YNNKEL (reference sequence). CDR3 length: 18 amino acids. The V segment lost 3 bases and the J segment 6 bases; nucleotides outside the gene matches: 12.

This chain links TRBV18 with TRBJ2-4; 10 bases are a match to TRBD2. Germline V CDR1 and CDR2: KGHSH, LQKENI. With 6 bases clipped from V and 6 bases from J, the junction kept 11 bases outside the gene matches. The CDR3 runs 16 residues. CDR3 coding DNA: TGTGCCAGCTCCCCAAGCGGGGGGGCTTTCAGAAACATTCAGTACTTC. It yields the protein CASSPSGGAFRNIQYF.

The genes are TRBV7-2 and TRBJ1-2; TRBD1 aligns across 8 bases. CDR3 size: 11 residues. In germline, CDR1 is SGHTA, CDR2 FQGNSA. V lost 4 bases to trimming and J lost 14 bases; unmatched junction nucleotides: 6. The CDR3 DNA reads as TGTGCCAGCAGCTCAGGGGGCGGGAAAACCTTC. The encoded protein is CASSSGGGKTF.

The chain employs TRBV3-1 (or the pseudogene TRBV3-2) and TRBJ2-1; no clear D gene. V was clipped by 1 base and J by 4 bases, with 5 bases between them. CDR3 length equals 13 residues. CDR1 is LGHDT, CDR2 YNNKEL, per germline (reference sequence). The CDR3 sequence: CASSQVGYNEQFF. The DNA of the CDR3 is TGTGCCAGCAGCCAAGTTGGGTACAATGAGCAGTTCTTC.